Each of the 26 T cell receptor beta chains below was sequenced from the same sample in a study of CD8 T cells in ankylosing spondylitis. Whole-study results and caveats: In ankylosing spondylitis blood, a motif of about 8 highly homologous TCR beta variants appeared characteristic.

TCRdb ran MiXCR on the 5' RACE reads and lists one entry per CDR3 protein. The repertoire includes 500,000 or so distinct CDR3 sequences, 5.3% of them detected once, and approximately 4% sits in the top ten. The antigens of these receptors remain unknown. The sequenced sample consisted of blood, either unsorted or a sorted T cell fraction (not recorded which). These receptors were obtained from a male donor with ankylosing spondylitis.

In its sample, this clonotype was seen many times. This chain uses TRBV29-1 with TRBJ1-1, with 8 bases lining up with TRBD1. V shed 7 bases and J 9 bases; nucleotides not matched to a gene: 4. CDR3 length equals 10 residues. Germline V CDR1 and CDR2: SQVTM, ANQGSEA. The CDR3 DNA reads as TGCAGCGGGTTCAGGGGGCAAGCTTTCTTT. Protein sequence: CSGFRGQAFF.

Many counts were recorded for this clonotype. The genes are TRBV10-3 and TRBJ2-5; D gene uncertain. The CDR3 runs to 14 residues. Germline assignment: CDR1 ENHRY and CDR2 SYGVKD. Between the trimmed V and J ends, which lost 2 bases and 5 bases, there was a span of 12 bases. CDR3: CAISEGAPGETQYF. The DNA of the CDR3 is TGTGCCATCAGTGAGGGCGCCCCGGGTGAGACCCAGTACTTC.

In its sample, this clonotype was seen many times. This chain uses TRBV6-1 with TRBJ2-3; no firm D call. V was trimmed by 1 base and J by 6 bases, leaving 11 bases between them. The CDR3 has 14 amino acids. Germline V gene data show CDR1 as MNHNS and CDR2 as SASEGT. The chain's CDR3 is CASSEVVVDDTQYF. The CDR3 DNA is TGTGCCAGCAGTGAAGTCGTGGTTGATGATACGCAGTATTTT.

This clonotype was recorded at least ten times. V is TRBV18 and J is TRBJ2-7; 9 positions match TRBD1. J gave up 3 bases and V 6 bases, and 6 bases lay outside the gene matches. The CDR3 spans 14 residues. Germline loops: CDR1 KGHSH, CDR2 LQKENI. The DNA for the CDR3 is TGTGCCAGCTCTCATACAGGGGGCAGCTACGAGCAGTACTTC. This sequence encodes CASSHTGGSYEQYF.

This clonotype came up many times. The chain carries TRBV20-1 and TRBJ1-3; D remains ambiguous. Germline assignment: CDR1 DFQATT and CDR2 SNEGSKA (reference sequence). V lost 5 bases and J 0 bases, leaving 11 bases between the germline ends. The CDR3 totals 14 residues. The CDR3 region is CSAAQSSSGNTIYF. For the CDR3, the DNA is TGCAGTGCTGCCCAGAGCAGCTCTGGAAACACCATATATTTT.

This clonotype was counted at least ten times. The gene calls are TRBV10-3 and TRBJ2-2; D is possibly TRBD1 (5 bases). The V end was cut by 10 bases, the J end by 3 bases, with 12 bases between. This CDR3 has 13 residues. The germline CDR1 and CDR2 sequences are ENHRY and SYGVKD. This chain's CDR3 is CATQPRDTGELFF. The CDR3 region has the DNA TGTGCCACCCAACCCAGGGACACCGGGGAGCTGTTTTTT.

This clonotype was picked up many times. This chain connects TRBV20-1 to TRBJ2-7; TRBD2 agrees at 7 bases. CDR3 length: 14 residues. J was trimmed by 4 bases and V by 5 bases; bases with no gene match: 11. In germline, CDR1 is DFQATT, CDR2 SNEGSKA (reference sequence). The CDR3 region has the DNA TGCAGTGCTCGGCTAGCGGAGTGGGTTTACGAGCAGTACTTC. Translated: CSARLAEWVYEQYF.

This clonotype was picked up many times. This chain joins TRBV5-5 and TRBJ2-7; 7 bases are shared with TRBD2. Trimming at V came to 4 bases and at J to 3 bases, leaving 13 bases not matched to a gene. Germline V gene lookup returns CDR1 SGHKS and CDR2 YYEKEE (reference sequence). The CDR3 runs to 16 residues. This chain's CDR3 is CASSIQAAGVLYEQYF. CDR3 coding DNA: TGTGCCAGCAGCATCCAAGCGGCGGGAGTCCTCTACGAGCAGTACTTC.

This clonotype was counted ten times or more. CDR3 nucleotides: TGTGCCAGCACCAGTGCCACAGATACGCAGTATTTT. It translates to CASTSATDTQYF. This chain joins TRBV18 and TRBJ2-3; no clear D. The CDR3 spans 12 residues. Looked up from germline, CDR1 is KGHSH and CDR2 is LQKENI. Between the trimmed V and J ends, which lost 8 bases and 2 bases, there was a span of 8 bases.

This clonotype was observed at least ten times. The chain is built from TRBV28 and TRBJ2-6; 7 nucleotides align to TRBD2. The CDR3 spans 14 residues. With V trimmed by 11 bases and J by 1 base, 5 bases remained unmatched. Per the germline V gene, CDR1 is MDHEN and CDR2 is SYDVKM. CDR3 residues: CAVPGGSGANVLTF. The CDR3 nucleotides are TGTGCCGTCCCCGGGGGGTCTGGGGCCAACGTCCTGACTTTC. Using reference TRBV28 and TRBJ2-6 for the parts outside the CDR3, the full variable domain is DVKVTQSSRYLVKRTGEKVFLECVQDMDHENMFWYRQDPGLGLRLIYFSYDVKMKEKGDIPEGYSVSREKKERFSLILESASTNQTSMYLCAVPGGSGANVLTFGAGSRLTVL.

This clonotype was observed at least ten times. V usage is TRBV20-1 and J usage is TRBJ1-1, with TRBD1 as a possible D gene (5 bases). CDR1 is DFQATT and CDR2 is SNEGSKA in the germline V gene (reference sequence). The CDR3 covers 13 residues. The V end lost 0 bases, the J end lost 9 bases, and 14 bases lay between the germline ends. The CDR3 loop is CSARETRDHQAFF. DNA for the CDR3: TGCAGTGCTAGAGAAACAAGGGACCACCAAGCTTTCTTT.

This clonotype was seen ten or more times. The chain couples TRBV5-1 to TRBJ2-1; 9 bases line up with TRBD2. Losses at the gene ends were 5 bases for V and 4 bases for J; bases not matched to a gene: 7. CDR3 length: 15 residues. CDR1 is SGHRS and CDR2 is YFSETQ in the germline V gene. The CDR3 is CASRETSGVYNEQFF. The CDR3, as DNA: TGCGCCAGCAGGGAGACTAGCGGAGTTTACAATGAGCAGTTCTTC.

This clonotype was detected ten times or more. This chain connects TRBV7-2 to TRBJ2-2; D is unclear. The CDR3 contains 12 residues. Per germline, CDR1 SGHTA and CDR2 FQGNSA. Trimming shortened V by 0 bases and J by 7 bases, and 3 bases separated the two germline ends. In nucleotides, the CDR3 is TGTGCCAGCAGCTTAGCGATCGGGGAGCTGTTTTTT. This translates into CASSLAIGELFF.

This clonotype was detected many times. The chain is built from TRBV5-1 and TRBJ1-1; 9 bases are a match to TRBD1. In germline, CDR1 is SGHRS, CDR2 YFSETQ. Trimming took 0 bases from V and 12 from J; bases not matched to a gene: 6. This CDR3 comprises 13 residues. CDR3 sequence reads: CASSLDPGQGPFF. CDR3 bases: TGCGCCAGCAGCTTGGATCCGGGACAGGGCCCTTTCTTT.

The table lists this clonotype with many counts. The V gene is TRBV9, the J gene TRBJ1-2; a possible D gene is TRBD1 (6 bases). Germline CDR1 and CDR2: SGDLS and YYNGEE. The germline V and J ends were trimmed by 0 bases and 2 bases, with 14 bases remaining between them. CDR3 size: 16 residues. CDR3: CASSVGIRGENYGYTF. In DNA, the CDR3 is TGTGCCAGCAGCGTAGGGATCAGGGGTGAGAACTATGGCTACACCTTC.

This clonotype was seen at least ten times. CDR3 in amino acids: CASSQDRVTNYGYTF. CDR3 DNA: TGCGCCAGCAGCCAAGATCGGGTCACTAACTATGGCTACACCTTC. The chain couples TRBV4-3 to TRBJ1-2; no clear D. Looked up from germline, CDR1 is LGHNA and CDR2 is YSLEER. This CDR3 has 15 amino acids. V lost 0 bases, J lost 0 bases, and 8 bases lay in between.

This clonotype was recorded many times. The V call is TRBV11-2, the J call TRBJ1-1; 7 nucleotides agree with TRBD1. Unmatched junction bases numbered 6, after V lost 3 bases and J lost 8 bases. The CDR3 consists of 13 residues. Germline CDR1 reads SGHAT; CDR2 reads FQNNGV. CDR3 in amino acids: CASSFLRQGEAFF. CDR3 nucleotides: TGTGCCAGCAGCTTTCTTAGACAGGGCGAAGCTTTCTTT.

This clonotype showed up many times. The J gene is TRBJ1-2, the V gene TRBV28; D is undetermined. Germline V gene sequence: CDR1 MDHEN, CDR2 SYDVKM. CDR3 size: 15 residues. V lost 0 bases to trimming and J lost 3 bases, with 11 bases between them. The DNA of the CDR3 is TGTGCCAGCAGTTTATGGGGCTCCATTGACTATGGCTACACCTTC. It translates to CASSLWGSIDYGYTF.

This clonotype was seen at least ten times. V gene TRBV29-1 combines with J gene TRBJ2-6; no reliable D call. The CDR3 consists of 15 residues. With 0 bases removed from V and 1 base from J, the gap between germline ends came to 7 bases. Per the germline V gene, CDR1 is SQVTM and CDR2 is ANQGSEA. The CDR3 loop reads CSVEEISSGANVLTF. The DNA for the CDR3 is TGCAGCGTTGAAGAGATCAGTTCTGGGGCCAACGTCCTGACTTTC.

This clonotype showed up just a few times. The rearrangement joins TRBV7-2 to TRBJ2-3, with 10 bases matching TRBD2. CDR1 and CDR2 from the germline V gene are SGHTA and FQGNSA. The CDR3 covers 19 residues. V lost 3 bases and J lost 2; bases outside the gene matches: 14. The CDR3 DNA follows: TGTGCCAGCAGCTTCAGCGGGAGGGCCCTTCCCCGCCACACAGATACGCAGTATTTT. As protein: CASSFSGRALPRHTDTQYF.

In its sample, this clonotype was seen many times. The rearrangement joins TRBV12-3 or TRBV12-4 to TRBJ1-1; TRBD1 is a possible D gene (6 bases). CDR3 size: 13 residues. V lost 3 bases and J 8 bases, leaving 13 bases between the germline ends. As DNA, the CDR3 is TGTGCCAGCAGTTTTGGTCAGGGGATAGAAGCTTTCTTT. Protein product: CASSFGQGIEAFF.

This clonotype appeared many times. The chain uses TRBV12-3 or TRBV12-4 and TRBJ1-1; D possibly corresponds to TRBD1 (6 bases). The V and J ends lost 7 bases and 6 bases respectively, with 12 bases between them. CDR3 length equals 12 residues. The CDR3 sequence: CASTQQGAEAFF. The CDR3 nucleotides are TGTGCCAGCACCCAACAGGGAGCTGAAGCTTTCTTT.

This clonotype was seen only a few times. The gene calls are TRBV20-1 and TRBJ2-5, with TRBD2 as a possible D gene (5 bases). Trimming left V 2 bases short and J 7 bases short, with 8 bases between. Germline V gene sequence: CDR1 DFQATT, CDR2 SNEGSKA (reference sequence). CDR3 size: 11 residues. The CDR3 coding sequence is TGCAGTGCTAGACGCAGCGGGACCCAGTACTTC. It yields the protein CSARRSGTQYF.

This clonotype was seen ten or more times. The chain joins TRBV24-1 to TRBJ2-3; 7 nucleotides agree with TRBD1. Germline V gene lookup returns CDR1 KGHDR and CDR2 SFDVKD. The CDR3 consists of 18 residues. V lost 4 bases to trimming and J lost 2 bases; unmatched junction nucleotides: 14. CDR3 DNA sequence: TGTGCCACCAGTGAATCCCTGACCGACAGGGTGAACACAGATACGCAGTATTTT. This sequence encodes CATSESLTDRVNTDTQYF.

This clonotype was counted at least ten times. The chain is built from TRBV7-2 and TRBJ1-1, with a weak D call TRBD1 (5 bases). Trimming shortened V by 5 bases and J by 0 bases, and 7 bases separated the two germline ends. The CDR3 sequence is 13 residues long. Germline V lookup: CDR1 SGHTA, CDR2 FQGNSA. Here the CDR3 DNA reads TGTGCCAGCAGCCGGGACGTGAACACTGAAGCTTTCTTT. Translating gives CASSRDVNTEAFF.

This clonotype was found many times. The CDR3 nucleotides read TGTGCCAGCAGTCTTCAGGAAGCGACTGAAGCTTTCTTT. This encodes CASSLQEATEAFF. This chain joins TRBV7-9 and TRBJ1-1; unclear D gene. V was pared by 6 bases and J by 5 bases, with 13 bases between. Germline V gene sequence: CDR1 SEHNR, CDR2 FQNEAQ (reference sequence). This CDR3 has 13 amino acids.